This TCR beta chain was sequenced during a study of T cell responses to AZD1222 COVID-19 vaccine (dated by TCRdb to about 2021). With regard to the full study: AZD1222 recipients with second doses at about 4 weeks or about 12 weeks were pooled, because spike-specific TCR depth and breadth did not differ between schedules. TCR sequencing was performed for about 240 trial participants, of whom 200 to 210 were given two doses of AZD1222 and roughly 25 were given two doses of MenACWY control vaccine. Trial participants were enrolled by age into subgroups of 18-55, 56-69 and 70-plus years, and around 140, 26 and 57 TCR-sequenced participants, respectively, were included in these subgroups. Findings and caveats that apply to the study as a whole: The 56-69-year group was small, and its depth increase did not reach significance, likely because of low power. Conclusions about previously exposed vaccinees are limited because only six or seven AZD1222 recipients were SARS-CoV-2 seropositive at baseline. Most participants were white British and females outnumbered males, and the authors suggested that clonal diversity may have been underestimated. Because no day 14 peak-response samples were available, the repertoires could be characterized only after the peak T cell response. A significant rise in spike-specific TCR breadth and depth was observed after two AZD1222 doses relative to day 0 and relative to MenACWY recipients. Reportedly, close to half of the unique spike-specific TCRs recognized epitopes lying outside the regions that are mutated in the B.1.351 and B.1.1.7 variants. Vaccine-associated CD4 TCRs spanned the whole spike protein, with dominant responses in regions 160-218 and 743-854.

What the time point label conveys for this sample: baseline before first vaccination. The vaccinee samples were drawn from two UK trials, COV001 and COV002, one of which was a single-blind randomized controlled phase 2/3 trial testing AZD1222 (ChAdOx1 nCoV-19) in healthy adults. For TCRbeta chain sequencing, PBMC samples from trial participants were taken at day 0 and at day 28 after the second dose. Concerning this clone itself: This receptor's antigen is unknown. No qualities accompany the bases; no much larger clone lies one base away.

V was cut back by 0 bases and J by 1 base, leaving a gap of 9 bases between them. The germline V gene (reference sequence) provides CDR1 MNHNY and CDR2 SVGAGI. The CDR3 covers 15 residues, taking in both the cysteine and the phenylalanine. The DNA shown is the 45-base CDR3, in frame from base 1. The CDR3 regions of human TCRbeta chains were subjected to immunosequencing. The original pipeline was this. TCRs in the repertoires were matched against a reference library of SARS-CoV-2-specific TCRs that had been generated with the MIRA antigen-specificity platform. Breadth was defined as the fraction of unique TCRs that were SARS-CoV-2-associated, and depth was defined as the fraction of total T cells that were SARS-CoV-2-associated. Using the MIRA data, every spike-specific TCR was mapped to the spike region that the TCR reacted to and assigned to either a CD4 or a CD8 class. Log10-transformed breadth and depth values were compared by one-way ANOVA with Sidak's multiple comparisons tests. TCRdb took over this immuneACCESS table, retaining in-frame rearrangements with V and J assigned. Such tables are incomplete; in checked studies, under half of the missing clones stem from an unresolved V gene, and the remainder is unexplained. V, J and clone size reflect that table, while D and trimming were determined from the DNA. In all, the sample holds under 200,000 clones, and approximately 90% of those were seen once. Of the sample, about 1.9% falls within the top ten clones.

This clonotype was obtained from an adult in good health. The sequenced sample was peripheral blood, obtained on day 0 of AZD1222 vaccination. The V and J segments used are TRBV6-6 and TRBJ1-2, with TRBD1 as a weak D call on 6 bases. The CDR3 in this case is CASSYSGTNNYGYTF. The DNA reads as follows: TGTGCCAGCAGTTACTCGGGGACAAATAACTATGGCTACACCTTC.